Below are 26 T cell receptor beta chains sequenced from a single sample in a study of blood T cell repertoires in COVID-19. Only in-frame clones appear in the TCRdb table, and some are missing; sequencing was by immunoSEQ multiplex PCR. The sample includes approximately 47,000 clones, roughly 84% of them seen just once. Specimen: peripheral blood. These receptor sequences come from a woman in her fifties or sixties with acute or convalescent COVID-19.

Only a few counts were recorded for this clone. This sequence joins TRBV11-1 and TRBJ2-1; tentative D call: TRBD2 (5 bases). CDR1 is SGHAT and CDR2 is FQDESV in the germline V gene (reference sequence). The CDR3 totals 14 residues. The V gene lost 0 bases and the J gene lost 7 bases, with 10 bases spanning the gap. DNA of the CDR3: TGTGCCAGCAGCTTAGCCGACGGGAAGAATGAGCAGTTCTTC. This encodes CASSLADGKNEQFF. The variable domain in full, completed from reference TRBV11-1 and TRBJ2-1, reads EAEVAQSPRYKITEKSQAVAFWCDPISGHATLYWYRQILGQGPELLVQFQDESVVDDSQLPKDRFSAERLKGVDSTLKIQPAELGDSAMYLCASSLADGKNEQFFGPGTRLTVL.

The rearrangement uses TRBV7-8 and TRBJ1-1, with D perhaps matching TRBD1 (5 bases). Germline V gene sequence: CDR1 SGHVS, CDR2 FQNEAQ. There are 15 residues in the CDR3. With 6 bases removed from V and 0 bases from J, the gap between germline ends came to 14 bases. The CDR3 protein is CASSPFTGVNTEAFF. The CDR3 DNA is TGTGCCAGCAGTCCGTTCACAGGCGTGAACACTGAAGCTTTCTTT.

The chain links TRBV30 to TRBJ2-5; no firm D call. Trimming took 2 bases from V and 2 from J, leaving 9 bases between them. The germline gives CDR1 GTSNPN, CDR2 SVGIG (reference sequence). The length of the CDR3 is 13 residues. In DNA form, the CDR3 reads TGTGCCTGGAGTATCAGGCAACAAGAGACCCAGTACTTC. This gives the protein CAWSIRQQETQYF.

V and J are TRBV7-5 and TRBJ2-1; the DNA was not used to check the table's D call, TRBD2. TRBV7-5 is shown as a pseudogene. This CDR3 has 13 amino acids. CDR3 sequence reads: CARSQGLPHEQFF. In nucleotides, the CDR3 is TGTGCCAGAAGTCAGGGACTCCCCCATGAGCAGTTCTTC.

V is TRBV4-2 and J is TRBJ2-5, with TRBD1 as a possible D gene (6 bases). The V gene's germline CDR1 is LGHNA and CDR2 YNFKEQ. Trimming cost V 3 bases and J 5 bases, with 13 bases left between them. There are 14 residues in the CDR3. CDR3 residues: CASSHAGDGETQYF. For the CDR3, the DNA is TGTGCCAGCAGCCACGCAGGGGATGGGGAGACCCAGTACTTC.

CDR3 amino acids: CASSLGPGQGNSPLHF. The CDR3 DNA reads as TGCGCCAGCAGCTTGGGTCCGGGACAGGGGAATTCACCCCTCCACTTT. This chain joins TRBV5-1 and TRBJ1-6, with 10 bases identical to TRBD1. The V gene end was trimmed by 0 bases and the J gene end by 7 bases; junction bases not matched to a gene: 4. The CDR3 has 16 residues. The V gene's germline CDR1 is SGHRS and CDR2 YFSETQ.

V and J are TRBV29-1 and TRBJ1-1; TRBD1 agrees at 8 bases. V gave up 4 bases and J gave up 5 bases; unmatched junction bases: 3. This CDR3 region has 12 residues. From germline, CDR1 is SQVTM and CDR2 ANQGSEA. The DNA of the CDR3 is TGCAGCGTTGGAACAGGGGGGACTGAAGCTTTCTTT. Protein: CSVGTGGTEAFF.

By frequency in the sample, this clone is medium-sized. The chain employs TRBV16 and TRBJ1-6, with unresolved D. Looked up from germline, CDR1 is KGHSY and CDR2 is FQNENV. With 4 bases removed from V and 8 bases from J, the gap between germline ends came to 15 bases. The length of the CDR3 is 15 residues. The CDR3, as DNA: TGTGCCAGCAGCCTCGGGATCCTCTCGTATTCACCCCTCCACTTT. Translating it yields CASSLGILSYSPLHF.

This chain joins TRBV7-3 and TRBJ2-5; 11 nucleotides align to TRBD1. The CDR3 consists of 18 residues. Germline-derived CDR1 and CDR2 are SGHTA and FQGTGA. J was trimmed by 5 bases and V by 6 bases; bases with no gene match: 17. DNA of the CDR3: TGTGCCAGCAGTCTTCCCGGGACAGGGGGTAATGGGTGGGAGACCCAGTACTTC. Encoded protein: CASSLPGTGGNGWETQYF.

V usage is TRBV30 and J usage is TRBJ2-1; the match to TRBD1 covers 8 bases. Germline values: CDR1 GTSNPN, CDR2 SVGIG (reference sequence). V trimming: 0 bases; J trimming: 0 bases; junction bases outside the gene matches: 1. This CDR3 is built from 15 residues. CDR3 sequence: CAWSVGTGSYNEQFF. CDR3 bases: TGTGCCTGGAGTGTAGGGACAGGCTCCTACAATGAGCAGTTCTTC.

V usage is TRBV7-2 and J usage is TRBJ2-1, with 8 bases that match TRBD1. CDR1 is SGHTA, CDR2 FQGNSA, per germline. Trimming at V came to 1 base and at J to 1 base, leaving 0 bases not matched to a gene. This CDR3 region has 15 residues. CDR3 bases: TGTGCCAGCAGCTTAGACAGGGGGTCCTACAATGAGCAGTTCTTC. Its protein is CASSLDRGSYNEQFF.

The chain is built from TRBV20-1 and TRBJ1-2; D is perhaps TRBD1 (6 bases). Trimming pared 6 bases from V and 8 bases from J, leaving 13 bases between. The CDR3 spans 11 residues. The germline V gene has CDR1 DFQATT and CDR2 SNEGSKA (reference sequence). The CDR3 is CSALQGQGYTF. The CDR3 DNA reads TGCAGTGCCCTTCAGGGGCAGGGCTACACCTTC.

The chain recombines TRBV19 with TRBJ2-2, with 16 bases identical to TRBD2. Trimming removed 6 bases from V and 0 bases from J; junction bases left unmatched: 1. This CDR3 is 17 amino acids long. The germline gives CDR1 LNHDA, CDR2 SQIVND (reference sequence). CDR3 residues: CASRGTSGRANTGELFF. Written as DNA, the CDR3 is TGTGCCAGTAGAGGGACTAGCGGGAGGGCGAACACCGGGGAGCTGTTTTTT.

The rearrangement joins TRBV27 to TRBJ1-5; D is ambiguous. Per germline, CDR1 MNHEY and CDR2 SMNVEV (reference sequence). The CDR3 has 14 amino acids. The V gene lost 6 bases and the J gene lost 0 bases, with 9 bases spanning the gap. CDR3 region: CASRGRYSNQPQHF. In DNA form, the CDR3 reads TGTGCCAGCAGGGGGAGGTATAGCAATCAGCCCCAGCATTTT.

The chain has TRBV28 and TRBJ2-2; D may be TRBD2 (5 bases). This CDR3 contains 14 residues. Germline V CDR1 and CDR2: MDHEN, SYDVKM. Trimming took 5 bases from V and 7 from J, leaving 14 bases between them. The CDR3 DNA sequence: TGTGCCAGCAGTCTAACTTGGACTCTCGGGGAGCTGTTTTTT. Protein: CASSLTWTLGELFF.

The rearrangement uses TRBV7-2 and TRBJ1-2, with TRBD1 identical over 7 bases. The ends lost 5 bases at V and 7 bases at J; junction bases unmatched: 7. Germline V gives CDR1 SGHTA, CDR2 FQGNSA. The CDR3 runs 13 residues. DNA for the CDR3: TGTGCCAGCAGCCCCAGGGGGGCTTTTGGCTACACCTTC. Its translation: CASSPRGAFGYTF.

This chain joins TRBV6-5 and TRBJ2-7; tentative D call: TRBD1 (5 bases). Trimming cost V 5 bases and J 0 bases, with 14 bases left between them. The CDR3 is 15 amino acids. Looked up from germline, CDR1 is MNHEY and CDR2 is SVGAGI. The CDR3 is CASSPRTLTSYEQYF. CDR3 sequence (DNA): TGTGCCAGCAGTCCCCGGACACTTACCTCCTACGAGCAGTACTTC.

The chain carries TRBV7-9 and TRBJ2-3; D call uncertain. This CDR3 is 15 amino acids long. From germline, CDR1 is SEHNR and CDR2 FQNEAQ (reference sequence). Trimming pared 2 bases from V and 0 bases from J, leaving 9 bases between. The CDR3 DNA reads as TGTGCCAGCAGCTTACCGGGTTCTAGCACAGATACGCAGTATTTT. It specifies CASSLPGSSTDTQYF.

In this sample, this clone turned up a few times. V usage is TRBV7-9 and J usage is TRBJ1-2; D perhaps matches TRBD1 (5 bases). The CDR3 is 15 amino acids. CDR1 is SEHNR, CDR2 FQNEAQ, per germline (reference sequence). V shed 11 bases and J shed 5 bases, with 24 bases lying between them. The DNA of the CDR3 is TGTGCCCTTTTTCCCGTTCGACAGCCGAGGTATGGCTACACCTTC. This gives the protein CALFPVRQPRYGYTF.

The V and J genes are TRBV14 and TRBJ1-1, with D tentatively TRBD1 (5 bases). The V gene lost 4 bases and the J gene lost 2 bases, with 14 bases spanning the gap. This CDR3 has 15 residues. Germline CDR1 reads SGHDN; CDR2 reads FVKESK. In DNA, the CDR3 is TGTGCCAGCAGCCTAGCGGGAGGGGCCAACACTGAAGCTTTCTTT. Protein: CASSLAGGANTEAFF.

This clone was seen only a few times. The CDR3 loop is CASSESGTGGNEQFF. DNA for the CDR3: TGTGCCAGCAGTGAGTCCGGGACAGGGGGTAATGAGCAGTTCTTC. The genes are TRBV6-4 and TRBJ2-1, with 11 nucleotides matching TRBD1. V was clipped by 3 bases and J by 7 bases; unmatched bases: 5. The germline gives CDR1 MRHNA, CDR2 SNTAGT. CDR3 length: 15 amino acids.

The chain employs TRBV3-1 (or the pseudogene TRBV3-2) and TRBJ2-1; D gene uncertain. There are 14 residues in the CDR3. V lost 1 base, J lost 0 bases, and 4 bases lay in between. Germline lookup yields CDR1 LGHDT and CDR2 YNNKEL (reference sequence). The CDR3 DNA is TGTGCCAGCAGCCAAGCGAGCTCCTACAATGAGCAGTTCTTC. Amino acids: CASSQASSYNEQFF.

This clone was recorded a few times. This sequence joins TRBV5-4 and TRBJ2-1; 13 bases are shared with TRBD2. The CDR3 sequence is 19 residues long. After removal of 3 bases from V and 0 bases from J, the junction contained 9 bases not matched to a gene. Germline-derived CDR1 and CDR2 are SGHNT and YYREEE (reference sequence). The CDR3 region is CASSSPTSGRLPSYNEQFF. The CDR3 nucleotides are TGTGCCAGCAGCTCGCCGACTAGCGGGAGGCTCCCCTCCTACAATGAGCAGTTCTTC.

This clone came up a few times. The J gene is TRBJ1-2, the V gene TRBV4-1; a possible D gene is TRBD1 (5 bases). The CDR3 extends over 15 amino acids. The V and J ends lost 2 bases and 4 bases respectively, with 14 bases between them. The germline CDR1 and CDR2 sequences are MGHRA and YSYEKL. Written as DNA, the CDR3 is TGCGCCAGCAGCCAAACTTCCAGGGAATCCTATGGCTACACCTTC. Translated, it gives CASSQTSRESYGYTF.

This clone was picked up one time. This rearrangement joins TRBV29-1 to TRBJ1-1, with TRBD1 matching 8 bases. The junction had 8 bases not matched to a gene; V was cut back by 8 bases and J by 0 bases. CDR3 size: 14 residues. CDR1 is SQVTM and CDR2 is ANQGSEA in the germline V gene. The CDR3 here is CSSSGGFMNTEAFF. The CDR3 DNA follows: TGCAGCTCTTCAGGGGGCTTCATGAACACTGAAGCTTTCTTT.

The chain is built from TRBV7-8 and TRBJ1-5; tentative D call: TRBD1 (6 bases). The germline V gene encodes CDR1 SGHVS and CDR2 FQNEAQ. The CDR3 sequence is 15 residues long. Trimming stripped 5 bases from V and 3 bases from J, with 14 bases between. CDR3 DNA sequence: TGTGCCAGCAGCAAGATCCGGGACACCAATCAGCCCCAGCATTTT. As protein: CASSKIRDTNQPQHF.